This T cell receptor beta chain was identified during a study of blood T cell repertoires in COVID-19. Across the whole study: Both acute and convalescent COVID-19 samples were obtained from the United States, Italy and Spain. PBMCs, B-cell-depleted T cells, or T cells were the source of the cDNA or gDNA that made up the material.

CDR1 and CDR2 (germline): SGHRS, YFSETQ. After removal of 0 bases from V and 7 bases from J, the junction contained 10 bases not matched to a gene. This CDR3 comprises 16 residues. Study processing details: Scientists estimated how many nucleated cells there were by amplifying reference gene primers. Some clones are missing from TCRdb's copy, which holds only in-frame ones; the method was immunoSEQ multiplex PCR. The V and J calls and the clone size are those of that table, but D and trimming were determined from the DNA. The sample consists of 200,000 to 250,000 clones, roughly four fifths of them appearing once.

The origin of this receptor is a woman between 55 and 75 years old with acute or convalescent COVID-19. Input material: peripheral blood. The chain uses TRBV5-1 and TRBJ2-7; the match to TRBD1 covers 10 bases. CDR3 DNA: TGCGCCAGCAGCTTGGAGCCTCCGGGACAGGGGTCTGAGCAGTACTTC. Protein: CASSLEPPGQGSEQYF.